Shown below are 15 T cell receptor beta chains from a single sample sequenced in a study of blood T cell repertoires in COVID-19. This table comes from immunoSEQ multiplex PCR, and its TCRdb copy is limited to in-frame clones, with some not included. Altogether a few hundred thousand clones are present, around 83% being singletons, with the ten largest covering about 4.8%. What was sequenced was PBMCs or T cells enriched from blood (not recorded which). Source of these receptors: a woman aged 45-59 years who had recovered from COVID-19.

The rearrangement joins TRBV6-5 to TRBJ2-7; 13 bases are shared with TRBD2. V gave up 8 bases and J gave up 5 bases; unmatched junction bases: 9. Germline loops: CDR1 MNHEY, CDR2 SVGAGI. The CDR3 contains 15 residues. Here the CDR3 DNA reads TGTGCCAGCCGAATCCGACTAGCGGGAGGCCACGAGCAGTACTTC. Translated, it gives CASRIRLAGGHEQYF.

This chain uses TRBV5-1 with TRBJ1-1, with a weak D call TRBD1 (5 bases). Deletions cut 2 bases from V and 4 bases from J, with 12 bases between. This CDR3 is built from 14 residues. Germline CDR1 reads SGHRS; CDR2 reads YFSETQ. The CDR3 loop is CASSFGAALTEAFF. The CDR3 bases are TGCGCCAGCAGCTTTGGGGCAGCTCTCACTGAAGCTTTCTTT.

This clone was seen a single time. V gene TRBV13 combines with J gene TRBJ1-4; the match to TRBD1 covers 7 bases. V gave up 4 bases and J gave up 5 bases; unmatched junction bases: 4. The germline CDR1 and CDR2 sequences are PRHDT and FYEKMQ (reference sequence). CDR3 length: 14 amino acids. The CDR3 reads CASSSRQGNEKLFF. The CDR3 nucleotides are TGTGCCAGCAGCTCGCGACAGGGAAATGAAAAACTGTTTTTT.

V is TRBV7-9 and J is TRBJ2-7, with D possibly matching TRBD2 (6 bases). Germline lookup yields CDR1 SEHNR and CDR2 FQNEAQ (reference sequence). The V gene lost 1 base and the J gene lost 3 bases, with 10 bases spanning the gap. The CDR3 totals 14 residues. The CDR3 sequence is CASSLGVSGYEQYF. CDR3 coding DNA: TGTGCCAGCAGCTTAGGGGTTAGCGGCTACGAGCAGTACTTC.

The chain recombines TRBV7-9 with TRBJ1-5, with D perhaps matching TRBD1 (5 bases). The V gene's germline CDR1 is SEHNR and CDR2 FQNEAQ (reference sequence). V was shortened by 3 bases and J by 1 base, with 13 bases between the two germline ends. The CDR3 has 16 amino acids. CDR3 nucleotides: TGTGCCAGCAGCTTTGCGGGGACGGGGAGCAATCAGCCCCAGCATTTT. It is translated as CASSFAGTGSNQPQHF. Supplemented by reference TRBV7-9 and TRBJ1-5, the full variable domain reads DTGVSQNPRHKITKRGQNVTFRCDPISEHNRLYWYRQTLGQGPEFLTYFQNEAQLEKSRLLSDRFSAERPKGSFSTLEIQRTEQGDSAMYLCASSFAGTGSNQPQHFGDGTRLSIL.

The chain couples TRBV6-1 to TRBJ2-1, with D maybe TRBD2 (6 bases). The germline V and J ends were trimmed by 1 base and 1 base, with 8 bases remaining between them. CDR1 and CDR2 (germline): MNHNS, SASEGT. CDR3 size: 15 residues. The CDR3 sequence is CASSEGGVSYNEQFF. The DNA for the CDR3 is TGTGCCAGCAGTGAAGGGGGGGTTTCCTACAATGAGCAGTTCTTC.

The genes are TRBV6-1 and TRBJ2-4, with a weak D call TRBD2 (5 bases). The length of the CDR3 is 18 residues. Germline CDR1 and CDR2: MNHNS and SASEGT. V lost 1 base to trimming and J lost 1 base, with 17 bases between them. Here the CDR3 reads CASSEDSGFSGAKNIQYF. For the CDR3, the DNA is TGTGCCAGCAGTGAAGACAGCGGATTTTCTGGGGCCAAAAACATTCAGTACTTC.

The chain joins TRBV29-1 to TRBJ1-2, with D perhaps TRBD1 (6 bases). This CDR3 spans 12 amino acids. The V gene lost 4 bases and the J gene lost 7 bases, with 13 bases spanning the gap. The germline V gene encodes CDR1 SQVTM and CDR2 ANQGSEA. The CDR3: CSVGGGQGGYTF. The CDR3 nucleotides read TGCAGCGTTGGTGGGGGCCAGGGTGGCTACACCTTC.

This chain links TRBV27 with TRBJ2-7, with 7 bases matching TRBD2. Germline V gives CDR1 MNHEY, CDR2 SMNVEV (reference sequence). The CDR3 loop spans 14 amino acids. J gave up 2 bases and V 2 bases, and 3 bases lay outside the gene matches. DNA of the CDR3: TGTGCCAGCAGTTTACGGCTAGCGGCCTACGAGCAGTACTTC. This sequence encodes CASSLRLAAYEQYF.

The CDR3 DNA reads TGTGCCAGCAGCGGGGGGACGGCCAGCTATGGCTACACCTTC. This gives the protein CASSGGTASYGYTF. The chain carries TRBV7-9 and TRBJ1-2, with D possibly being TRBD1 (5 bases). This CDR3 is built from 14 residues. Per germline, CDR1 SEHNR and CDR2 FQNEAQ (reference sequence). Trimming stripped 5 bases from V and 4 bases from J, with 14 bases between.

The rearrangement links TRBV23-1 to TRBJ2-7; 7 bases are shared with TRBD1. TRBV23-1 is placed among ORFs of uncertain function. The ends lost 4 bases at V and 1 base at J; junction bases unmatched: 7. CDR3 length: 15 residues. CDR3 coding DNA: TGCGCCAGCAGTCCTCCTCGACAGGGTTCCTACGAGCAGTACTTC. Its translation: CASSPPRQGSYEQYF.

This sequence joins TRBV7-2 and TRBJ1-2, with 7 positions matching TRBD1. The ends lost 5 bases at V and 4 bases at J; junction bases unmatched: 10. The length of the CDR3 is 15 residues. Germline CDR1 and CDR2: SGHTA and FQGNSA. CDR3 nucleotides: TGTGCCAGCAGCCCGAACCCAGGACAGGCCTATGGCTACACCTTC. Amino acids: CASSPNPGQAYGYTF.

This chain uses TRBV13 with TRBJ2-7; tentative D call: TRBD1 (6 bases). Germline CDR1 and CDR2: PRHDT and FYEKMQ (reference sequence). The CDR3 totals 14 residues. The germline V and J ends were trimmed by 4 bases and 2 bases, with 12 bases remaining between them. The CDR3 loop reads CASSSQGRTYEQYF. The CDR3 nucleotides are TGTGCCAGCAGCTCACAGGGTCGTACCTACGAGCAGTACTTC.

For this clone: The sample holds other DNA sequences that translate to the same CDR3. The chain joins TRBV5-1 to TRBJ2-7; TRBD1 matches at 9 bases. Germline lookup yields CDR1 SGHRS and CDR2 YFSETQ. The CDR3 runs to 14 residues. V dropped 1 base and J dropped 3; count of bases not matched to a gene: 2. CDR3 DNA: TGCGCCAGCAGCTTGCGGGACAGGGTCTACGAGCAGTACTTC. As protein: CASSLRDRVYEQYF.

The chain has TRBV29-1 and TRBJ1-1; D gene uncertain. Per the germline V gene, CDR1 is SQVTM and CDR2 is ANQGSEA. CDR3 length: 11 amino acids. The germline V and J ends were trimmed by 0 bases and 4 bases, with 3 bases remaining between them. CDR3 nucleotide sequence: TGCAGCGTTGAAGACGGCACTGAAGCTTTCTTT. It translates to CSVEDGTEAFF.